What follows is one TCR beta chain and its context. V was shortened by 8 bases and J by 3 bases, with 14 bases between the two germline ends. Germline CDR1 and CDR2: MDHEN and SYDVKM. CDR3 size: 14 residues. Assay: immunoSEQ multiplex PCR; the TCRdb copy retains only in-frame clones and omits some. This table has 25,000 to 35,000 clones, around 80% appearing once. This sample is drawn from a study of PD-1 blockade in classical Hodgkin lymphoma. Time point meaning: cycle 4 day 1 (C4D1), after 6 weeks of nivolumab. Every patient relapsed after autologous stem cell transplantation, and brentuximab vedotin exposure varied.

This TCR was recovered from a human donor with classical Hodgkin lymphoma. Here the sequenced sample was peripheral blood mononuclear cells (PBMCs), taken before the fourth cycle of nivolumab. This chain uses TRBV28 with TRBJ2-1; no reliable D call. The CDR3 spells CASGDSTVYNEQFF. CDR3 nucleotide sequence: TGTGCCAGCGGTGACTCAACCGTCTACAATGAGCAGTTCTTC.